This is a list of T cell receptor beta chains from one sample in a study of blood T cell repertoires in COVID-19. Sequencing was performed with immunoSEQ multiplex PCR; in TCRdb, only in-frame clones are kept and a portion is missing. The data contain around 200,000 clones, 89% of them seen just once; the ten biggest clones take up around 7%. Sequences were obtained from peripheral blood. The receptors here all came from a man aged 35-49 years with acute or convalescent COVID-19. Both conserved end residues are part of each CDR3. D genes are given only for firm matches. Clone size is stated in some rows and not others, as once, few, many or a class when expanded.

j_gene | abundance | d_gene | v_gene | CDR3nt | CDR3aa
TRBJ2-1 | NA | NA | TRBV7-2 | TGTGCCAGCAGCTTAGCCTCGACAGGCAATGAGCAGTTCTTC | CASSLASTGNEQFF
TRBJ1-1 | NA | NA | TRBV10-1 | TGCGCCAGCAGTGAGTCGCAGGGGCGTGCTTTCTTT | CASSESQGRAFF
TRBJ2-3 | NA | TRBD2 | TRBV24-1 | TGTGCCACCAGTGTCGCGGCGGGGGGGGTGACAGATACGCAGTATTTT | CATSVAAGGVTDTQYF
TRBJ2-7 | few | NA | TRBV5-5 | TGTGCCAGCAGCTCTTACGGGGAGAAATACGAGCAGTACTTC | CASSSYGEKYEQYF
TRBJ1-5 | few | NA | TRBV18 | TGTGCCAGCTCACCGGGAGGGGGTAGGGATCAGCCCCAGCATTTT | CASSPGGGRDQPQHF
TRBJ2-5 | NA | NA | TRBV7-9 | TGTGCCAGCAGGCTTAGATCCCAGGCGGAGACCCAGTACTTC | CASRLRSQAETQYF
TRBJ2-7 | NA | NA | TRBV27 | TGTGCCAGTGGGGACATGGGCGTGGCCTACGAGCAGTACTTC | CASGDMGVAYEQYF
TRBJ1-2 | NA | TRBD1 | TRBV7-9 | TGTGCCAGCAGCCCTGCCGGGACAGGGACGCAGACCTTC | CASSPAGTGTQTF
TRBJ2-3 | NA | NA | TRBV6-4 | TGTGCCAGCAGTGAGCACGAGGGGAGGACAGATACGCAGTATTTT | CASSEHEGRTDTQYF
TRBJ1-3 | NA | NA | TRBV4-2 | TGTGCCAGCAGCCAAGATACAGGGTCCTCTGGAAACACCATATATTTT | CASSQDTGSSGNTIYF
TRBJ2-5 | NA | TRBD2 | TRBV5-1 | TGCGCCAGCAGTCCTCCTCCAGCGGGGGGACAAGAGACCCAGTACTTC | CASSPPPAGGQETQYF
TRBJ2-7 | few | TRBD1 | TRBV24-1 | TGTGCCACCAGTGGGAACCGGGACAGGTACTACGAGCAGTACTTC | CATSGNRDRYYEQYF
TRBJ2-3 | NA | TRBD2 | TRBV10-3 | TGTGCCATCACTCCTAGCGGGGGTGGAGCCACAGATACGCAGTATTTT | CAITPSGGGATDTQYF
TRBJ2-3 | NA | TRBD2 | TRBV5-8 | TGTGCCAGCAGCTTGGATCTAGCGGGGGGAATGGGCACAGATACGCAGTATTTT | CASSLDLAGGMGTDTQYF
TRBJ1-2 | NA | TRBD1 | TRBV30 | TGTGCCTGTCGACAGGGAAGAGCTAACTATGGCTACACCTTC | CACRQGRANYGYTF
TRBJ1-6 | NA | NA | TRBV27 | TGTGCCAGCAGTCCCTTGGCAGGGGATGGAAATAATTCACCCCTCCACTTT | CASSPLAGDGNNSPLHF
TRBJ2-7 | NA | TRBD1 | TRBV12-3/TRBV12-4 | TGTGCCAGCAGTCGGACAGGGGGCGAGCAGTACTTC | CASSRTGGEQYF
TRBJ2-3 | NA | TRBD2 | TRBV10-3 | TGTGCCATCGGGGGTAGCGGGGGCGACACAGATACGCAGTATTTT | CAIGGSGGDTDTQYF
TRBJ1-5 | NA | NA | TRBV28 | TGTGCCAGCAGGATAGGCGGGGGCCATCAGCCCCAGCATTTT | CASRIGGGHQPQHF
TRBJ2-7 | NA | NA | TRBV3-1/TRBV3-2 | TGTGCCAGCAGCCAAGATCCTCTCCTCGAGCAGTACTTC | CASSQDPLLEQYF
TRBJ2-2 | few | TRBD1 | TRBV5-1 | TGCGCCAGCAGCTTACGGACAGGGGTGGCCGGGGAGCTGTTTTTT | CASSLRTGVAGELFF
TRBJ2-1 | NA | NA | TRBV7-2 | TGTGCCAGCAGCCGGACACTTTACAATGAGCAGTTCTTC | CASSRTLYNEQFF
TRBJ1-1 | once | NA | TRBV14 | TGTGCCAGCAGCCAGGCACAGGGAGCCTGGAACACTGAAGCTTTCTTT | CASSQAQGAWNTEAFF
TRBJ1-1 | NA | NA | TRBV2 | TGTGCCAGCAGTGAACAGGCCAACACTGAAGCTTTCTTT | CASSEQANTEAFF
TRBJ1-4 | once | TRBD1 | TRBV5-1 | TGCGCCAGCAGCCTAGGGACAGGGCCTAATGAAAAACTGTTTTTT | CASSLGTGPNEKLFF
TRBJ2-3 | NA | TRBD2 | TRBV12-5 | TGTGCTAGTGGTGAGCGGGGGCCCGGCCGTTATACGCAGTATTTT | CASGERGPGRYTQYF
TRBJ1-3 | NA | NA | TRBV6-5 | TGTGCCAGCAGCATTGAGGAGGGGTACGGAAACACCATATATTTT | CASSIEEGYGNTIYF
TRBJ2-7 | few | NA | TRBV7-9 | TGTGCCAGCAGCTTATCTAATAACCGCGGCGAGCAGTACTTC | CASSLSNNRGEQYF
TRBJ2-3 | NA | NA | TRBV2 | TGTGCCAGCGATTGGGAGAGCACAGATACGCAGTATTTT | CASDWESTDTQYF
TRBJ2-7 | few | NA | TRBV19 | TGTGCCAGTGGTATGGGACTGACTTCCTACGAGCAGTACTTC | CASGMGLTSYEQYF
TRBJ1-3 | NA | NA | TRBV13 | TGTGCCAGCAGCTATCCCCGACAGATTAGCTCTGGAAACACCATATATTTT | CASSYPRQISSGNTIYF
TRBJ1-1 | NA | TRBD1 | TRBV2 | TGTGCCAGCAGTGTACAGGGGGCCAAGAGCACTGAAGCTTTCTTT | CASSVQGAKSTEAFF
TRBJ2-2 | NA | TRBD2 | TRBV4-2 | TGTGCCAGCAGCCACCCGGGGACTAGCGGGGGGGCGGGCACCGGGGAGCTGTTTTTT | CASSHPGTSGGAGTGELFF
TRBJ2-2 | NA | NA | TRBV9 | TGTGCCAGCAGCGTAGCGGTAGGGAGCGCCACCGGGGAGCTGTTTTTT | CASSVAVGSATGELFF
TRBJ2-3 | NA | TRBD2 | TRBV7-9 | TGTGCCAGCAGCCCCAGCAGGACTAGTGGGTTCGATACGCAGTATTTT | CASSPSRTSGFDTQYF
TRBJ2-3 | NA | TRBD2 | TRBV7-6 | TGTGCCAGCAGCTTAGGGATTACTAGCGGGGGTGCAGATACGCAGTATTTT | CASSLGITSGGADTQYF
TRBJ2-3 | once | NA | TRBV15 | TGTGCCACCAGCAGACCGGGAGAGGATACGCAGTATTTT | CATSRPGEDTQYF
TRBJ1-4 | NA | NA | TRBV7-2 | TGTGCCAGCAGCTTAGGGGCTTCCGGCCCAATTGAAAAACTGTTTTTT | CASSLGASGPIEKLFF
TRBJ1-5 | NA | TRBD1 | TRBV28 | TGTGCCAGCAGTTCGCAGGGGACAGGGGCACCTCATTTT | CASSSQGTGAPHF
TRBJ2-7 | NA | NA | TRBV6-2/TRBV6-3 | TGTGCCAGCAGTGTATCCTACGAGCAGTACTTC | CASSVSYEQYF
TRBJ2-7 | NA | NA | TRBV28 | TGTGCCAGCACCTCTCGACAGTACGAGCAGTACTTC | CASTSRQYEQYF
TRBJ1-6 | NA | TRBD1 | TRBV28 | TGTGCCAGCAGTGCACCGGGACAGGGTATAGCGTCACCCCTCCACTTT | CASSAPGQGIASPLHF
TRBJ2-1 | NA | TRBD2 | TRBV15 | TGTGCCACCAGCAGAGATCTTACTAGCGGGGGGTCCCACAATGAGCAGTTCTTC | CATSRDLTSGGSHNEQFF
TRBJ1-2 | NA | NA | TRBV28 | TGTGCCAGCAACACGAACTATGGCTACACCTTC | CASNTNYGYTF
TRBJ2-2 | NA | TRBD2 | TRBV3-1/TRBV3-2 | TGTGCCAGCAGCCACGGGATAGGGCGGGGGGACACCGGGGAGCTGTTTTTT | CASSHGIGRGDTGELFF
TRBJ2-2 | few | NA | TRBV7-2 | TGTGCCAACCTGGACAGGAACACCGGGGAGCTGTTTTTT | CANLDRNTGELFF
TRBJ1-2 | NA | TRBD1 | TRBV6-7 | TGTGCCAGCAGTTACGACAGGGGGCGCGGCTACACCTTC | CASSYDRGRGYTF
TRBJ1-1 | NA | NA | TRBV12-3/TRBV12-4 | TGTGCCAGCTCGGCCCGGGGGGGCACTGAAGCTTTCTTT | CASSARGGTEAFF